The next 10 T cell receptor beta chains were all read from a single sample in a study of CD8 T cells in Susac syndrome. Random hexamers were used to reverse transcribe about 0.5 to 1 ug of RNA. TCRdb reprocessed the immunoSEQ multiplex PCR reads with MiXCR, giving one entry per CDR3 protein. Among tens of thousands of distinct CDR3 sequences listed, around 94% were seen once. The sequenced sample was CD8+ T cells from PBMCs. The receptor set was obtained from a human donor in good health.

This rearrangement joins TRBV27 to TRBJ2-7, with 9 nucleotides matching TRBD1. V lost 0 bases to trimming and J lost 1 base; unmatched junction nucleotides: 4. The CDR3 totals 16 residues. From germline, CDR1 is MNHEY and CDR2 SMNVEV (reference sequence). In DNA, the CDR3 is TGTGCCAGCAGTTTATCGGCACAGGGGGCGTCCTACGAGCAGTACTTC. As protein: CASSLSAQGASYEQYF.

This sequence joins TRBV3-1 and TRBJ2-2; TRBD1 matches at 10 bases. The CDR3 is 16 residues long. CDR1 LGHDT and CDR2 YNNKEL come from the germline V gene (reference sequence). V lost 0 bases to trimming and J lost 9 bases; unmatched junction nucleotides: 7. The CDR3: CASSQDGTGETWELFF. DNA for the CDR3: TGTGCCAGCAGCCAAGACGGGACAGGGGAAACGTGGGAGCTGTTTTTT.

The chain couples TRBV29-1 to TRBJ2-7; no definite D call. Germline CDR1 reads SQVTM; CDR2 reads ANQGSEA. Trimming took 0 bases from V and 12 from J, leaving 9 bases between them. The CDR3 runs 10 residues. The CDR3 bases are TGCAGCGTTGAAGATGCGTTGAGGTACTTC. This sequence encodes CSVEDALRYF.

V gene TRBV4-1 combines with J gene TRBJ2-7; D is unresolved. The V end was cut by 0 bases, the J end by 3 bases, with 12 bases between. The germline V gene has CDR1 MGHRA and CDR2 YSYEKL. The CDR3 runs to 15 residues. CDR3 sequence: CASSQDLRQHYEQYF. The CDR3 coding sequence is TGCGCCAGCAGCCAAGATCTTAGGCAGCACTACGAGCAGTACTTC.

The chain carries TRBV7-9 and TRBJ2-7; D not resolved. This CDR3 contains 13 residues. CDR1 SEHNR and CDR2 FQNEAQ come from the germline V gene (reference sequence). The V end was cut by 5 bases, the J end by 2 bases, with 10 bases between. CDR3 bases: TGTGCCAGCAGCCCCGCGGTGACCTACGAGCAGTACTTC. The encoded protein is CASSPAVTYEQYF.

This clonotype was seen a few times. The V gene is TRBV11-2, the J gene TRBJ2-7, with 10 bases matching TRBD2. From germline, CDR1 is SGHAT and CDR2 FQNNGV. Germline trimming cut 7 bases from V and 6 bases from J; bases unmatched to any gene: 9. The CDR3 covers 14 residues. CDR3 protein: CASTPGLAMGEQYF. Written as DNA, the CDR3 is TGTGCCAGCACCCCGGGACTAGCGATGGGCGAGCAGTACTTC.

This rearrangement joins TRBV28 to TRBJ1-5; D is unresolved. V was cut by 3 bases and J by 2 bases, with 8 bases left in between. The CDR3 is 14 amino acids. Germline V gene lookup returns CDR1 MDHEN and CDR2 SYDVKM. The CDR3 loop is CASSFWKGNQPQHF. In DNA form, the CDR3 reads TGTGCCAGCAGTTTTTGGAAAGGCAATCAGCCCCAGCATTTT.

Here the CDR3 DNA reads TGTGCCAGCAAACGACTAGCGGGAGACGCAGATACGCAGTATTTT. Its protein product is CASKRLAGDADTQYF. The chain couples TRBV2 to TRBJ2-3, with 12 nucleotides matching TRBD2. J was trimmed by 4 bases and V by 7 bases; bases with no gene match: 6. Germline V gene data show CDR1 as SNHLY and CDR2 as FYNNEI. The CDR3 has 15 residues.

The V call is TRBV4-1, the J call TRBJ1-2; D is ambiguous. This CDR3 has 13 residues. Trimming took off 3 bases at V and 1 base at J, with 6 bases between the two ends. Germline V lookup: CDR1 MGHRA, CDR2 YSYEKL. The CDR3 here is CASSQNNNYGYTF. For the CDR3, the DNA is TGCGCCAGCAGCCAGAATAATAACTATGGCTACACCTTC.

The chain uses TRBV30 and TRBJ2-7; 9 positions match TRBD2. Trimming removed 4 bases from V and 4 bases from J; junction bases left unmatched: 2. Germline V gene sequence: CDR1 GTSNPN, CDR2 SVGIG (reference sequence). CDR3 length: 12 amino acids. CDR3 DNA sequence: TGTGCCTGGACTAGCGGGGTATACGAGCAGTACTTC. Protein product: CAWTSGVYEQYF.